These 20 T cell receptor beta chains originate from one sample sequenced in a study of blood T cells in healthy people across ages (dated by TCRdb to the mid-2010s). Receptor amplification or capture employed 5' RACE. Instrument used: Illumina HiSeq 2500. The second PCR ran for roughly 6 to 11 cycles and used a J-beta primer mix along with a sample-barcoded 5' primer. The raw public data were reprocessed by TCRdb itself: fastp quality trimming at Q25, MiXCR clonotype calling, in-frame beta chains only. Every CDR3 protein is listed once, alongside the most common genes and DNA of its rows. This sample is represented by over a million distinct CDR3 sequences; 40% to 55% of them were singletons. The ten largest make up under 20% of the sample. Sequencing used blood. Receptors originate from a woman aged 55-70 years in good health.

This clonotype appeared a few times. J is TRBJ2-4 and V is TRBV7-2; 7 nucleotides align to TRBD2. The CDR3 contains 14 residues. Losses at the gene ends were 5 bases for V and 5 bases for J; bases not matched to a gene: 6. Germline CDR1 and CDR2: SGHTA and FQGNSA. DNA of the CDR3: TGTGCCAGCAGCATGCAGCGGGGTCAAAACATTCAGTACTTC. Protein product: CASSMQRGQNIQYF.

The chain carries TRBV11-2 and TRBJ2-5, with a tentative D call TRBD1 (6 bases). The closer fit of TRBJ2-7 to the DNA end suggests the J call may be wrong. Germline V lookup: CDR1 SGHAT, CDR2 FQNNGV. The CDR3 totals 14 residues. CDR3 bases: TGTGCCAGCAGCTTCGTGCAGGGGAACTACGAGCAGTACTTC. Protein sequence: CASSFVQGNYEQYF.

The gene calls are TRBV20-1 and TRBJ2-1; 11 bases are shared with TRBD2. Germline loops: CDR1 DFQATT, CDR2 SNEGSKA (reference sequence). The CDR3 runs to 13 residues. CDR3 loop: CSFLAGGKDEQFF. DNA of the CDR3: TGCTCCTTCCTAGCGGGAGGCAAGGATGAGCAGTTCTTC.

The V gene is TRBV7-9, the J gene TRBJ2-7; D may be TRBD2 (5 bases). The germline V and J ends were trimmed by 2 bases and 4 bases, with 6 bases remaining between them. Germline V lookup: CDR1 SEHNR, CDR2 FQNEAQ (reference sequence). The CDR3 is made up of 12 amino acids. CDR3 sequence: CASSLWEYEQYF. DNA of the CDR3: TGTGCCAGCAGCTTATGGGAGTACGAGCAGTACTTC.

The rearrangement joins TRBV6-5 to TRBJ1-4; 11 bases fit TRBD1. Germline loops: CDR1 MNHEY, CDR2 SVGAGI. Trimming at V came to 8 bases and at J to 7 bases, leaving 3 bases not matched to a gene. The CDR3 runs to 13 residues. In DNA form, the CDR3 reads TGTGCCAGCCGGACAGGGGGCTCTGAAAAACTGTTTTTT. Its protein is CASRTGGSEKLFF.

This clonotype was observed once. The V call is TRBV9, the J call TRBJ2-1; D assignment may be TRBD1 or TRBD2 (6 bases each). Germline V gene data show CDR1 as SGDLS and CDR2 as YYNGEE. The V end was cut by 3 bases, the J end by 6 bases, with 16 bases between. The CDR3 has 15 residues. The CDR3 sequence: CASSAGGGSGNEQFF. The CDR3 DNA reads TGTGCCAGCAGCGCCGGGGGCGGAAGTGGCAATGAGCAGTTCTTC.

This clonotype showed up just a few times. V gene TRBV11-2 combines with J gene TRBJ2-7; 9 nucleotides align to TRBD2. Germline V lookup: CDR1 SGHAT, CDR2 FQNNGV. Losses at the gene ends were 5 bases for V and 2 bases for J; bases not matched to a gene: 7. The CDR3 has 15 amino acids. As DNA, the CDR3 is TGTGCCAGCAGCCCGAGTAGCGGGAGACCCTACGAGCAGTACTTC. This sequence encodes CASSPSSGRPYEQYF.

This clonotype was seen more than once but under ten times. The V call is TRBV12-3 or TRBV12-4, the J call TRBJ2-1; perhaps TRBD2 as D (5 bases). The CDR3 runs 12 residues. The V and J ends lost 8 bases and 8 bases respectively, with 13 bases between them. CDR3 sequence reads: CASGRLIHEQFF. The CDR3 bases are TGTGCCAGCGGAAGACTAATTCATGAGCAGTTCTTC.

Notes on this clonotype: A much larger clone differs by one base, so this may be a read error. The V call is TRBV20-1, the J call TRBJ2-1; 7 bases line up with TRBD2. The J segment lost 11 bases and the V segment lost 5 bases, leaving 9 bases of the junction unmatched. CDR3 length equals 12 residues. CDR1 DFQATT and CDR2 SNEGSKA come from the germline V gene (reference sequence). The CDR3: CSAGGLTGKQFF. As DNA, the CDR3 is TGCAGTGCTGGGGGACTAACGGGGAAGCAGTTCTTC.

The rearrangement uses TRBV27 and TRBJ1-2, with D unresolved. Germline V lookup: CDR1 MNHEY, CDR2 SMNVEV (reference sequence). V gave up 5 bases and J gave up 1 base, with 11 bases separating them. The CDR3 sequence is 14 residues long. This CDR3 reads CASSPRSFNYGYTF. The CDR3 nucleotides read TGTGCCAGCAGTCCCCGATCCTTTAACTATGGCTACACCTTC.

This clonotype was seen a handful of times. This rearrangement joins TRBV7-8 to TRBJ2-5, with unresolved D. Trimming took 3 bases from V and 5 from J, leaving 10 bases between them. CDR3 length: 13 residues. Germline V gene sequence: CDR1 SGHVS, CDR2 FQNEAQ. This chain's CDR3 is CASSFNTYETQYF. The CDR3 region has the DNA TGTGCCAGCAGCTTCAACACGTATGAGACCCAGTACTTC.

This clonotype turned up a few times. The CDR3 reads CASSLSSGQGSYGYTF. CDR3 bases: TGTGCCAGCAGCTTGTCATCGGGACAGGGGTCTTATGGCTACACCTTC. The V and J genes are TRBV5-4 and TRBJ1-2, with TRBD1 matching 10 bases. The CDR3 spans 16 residues. V trimming: 1 base; J trimming: 5 bases; junction bases outside the gene matches: 8. CDR1 is SGHNT and CDR2 is YYREEE in the germline V gene (reference sequence).

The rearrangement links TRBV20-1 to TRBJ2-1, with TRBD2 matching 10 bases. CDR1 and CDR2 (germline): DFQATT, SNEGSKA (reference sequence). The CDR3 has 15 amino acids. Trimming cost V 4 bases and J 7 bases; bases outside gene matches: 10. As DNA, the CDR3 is TGCAGTGCTACTCCCGGGACTAGCGTGAAGAATGAGCAGTTCTTC. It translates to CSATPGTSVKNEQFF.

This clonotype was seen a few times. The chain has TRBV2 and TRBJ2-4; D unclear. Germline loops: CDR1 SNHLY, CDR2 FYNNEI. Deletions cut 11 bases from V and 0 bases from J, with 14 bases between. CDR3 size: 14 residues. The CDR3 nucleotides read TGTGCCTCCGGTGGGGTTTTAGCCAAAAACATTCAGTACTTC. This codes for CASGGVLAKNIQYF.

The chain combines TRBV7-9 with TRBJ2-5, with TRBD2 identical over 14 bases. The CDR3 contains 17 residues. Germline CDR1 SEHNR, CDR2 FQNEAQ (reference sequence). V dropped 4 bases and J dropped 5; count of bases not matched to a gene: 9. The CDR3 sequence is CASSSRGLAGVTETQYF. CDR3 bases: TGTGCCAGCAGCTCTAGGGGACTAGCGGGAGTAACGGAGACCCAGTACTTC.

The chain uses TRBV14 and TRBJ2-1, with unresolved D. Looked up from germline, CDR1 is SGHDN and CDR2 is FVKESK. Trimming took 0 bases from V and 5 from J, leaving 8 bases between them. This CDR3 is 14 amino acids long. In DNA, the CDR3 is TGTGCCAGCAGCCAAGATCTGGCGAACAATGAGCAGTTCTTC. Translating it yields CASSQDLANNEQFF.

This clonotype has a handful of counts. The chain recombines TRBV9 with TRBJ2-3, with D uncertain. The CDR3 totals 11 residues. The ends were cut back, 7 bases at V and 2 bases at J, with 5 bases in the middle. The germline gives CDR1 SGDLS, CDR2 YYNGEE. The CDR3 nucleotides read TGTGCCAGCCAGGACACAGATACGCAGTATTTT. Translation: CASQDTDTQYF.

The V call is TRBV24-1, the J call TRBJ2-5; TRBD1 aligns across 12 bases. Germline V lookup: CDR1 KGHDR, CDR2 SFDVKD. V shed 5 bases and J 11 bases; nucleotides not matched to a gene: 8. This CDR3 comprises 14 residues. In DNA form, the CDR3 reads TGTGCCACCAGTGGTGCCGGGACAGGGGGCGGGCAGTACTTC. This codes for CATSGAGTGGGQYF.

CDR3 coding DNA: TGTGCCAGCAGTTTATCGCACGGGGAGCAGTACTTC. Translating gives CASSLSHGEQYF. J is TRBJ2-7 and V is TRBV27; no definite D call. The V gene lost 0 bases and the J gene lost 7 bases, with 7 bases spanning the gap. The length of the CDR3 is 12 residues. CDR1 and CDR2 from the germline V gene are MNHEY and SMNVEV (reference sequence).

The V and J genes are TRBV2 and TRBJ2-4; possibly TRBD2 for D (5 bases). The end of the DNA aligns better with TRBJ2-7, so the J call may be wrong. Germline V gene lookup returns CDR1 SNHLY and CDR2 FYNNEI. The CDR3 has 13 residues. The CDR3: CASSDSVGVEQYF. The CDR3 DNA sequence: TGTGCCAGCAGTGATTCGGTGGGAGTCGAGCAGTACTTC.